Below, 10 T cell receptor beta chains from the same sample are listed, as sequenced in a study of T-cell memory formation after mild COVID-19. One entry per CDR3 protein, called by TCRdb with MiXCR from the 5' RACE reads. The table lists about 430,000 distinct CDR3 sequences, around 24% of them singletons, with around 9% in the top ten. The sample was PBMCs or a T cell subset sorted from them (not recorded which). The receptors were sampled from an adult woman who had mild COVID-19 (a few samples of this study predate the infection). Cell type and time point are not known.

This clonotype has more than one count but fewer than ten. V is TRBV27 and J is TRBJ1-1; no reliable D call. The CDR3 is made up of 13 amino acids. Trimming removed 1 base from V and 5 bases from J, with 8 bases in between. Per the germline V gene, CDR1 is MNHEY and CDR2 is SMNVEV (reference sequence). The CDR3 coding sequence is TGTGCCAGCAGTTTATATCGACAAACTGAAGCTTTCTTT. Translated, it gives CASSLYRQTEAFF.

This clonotype showed up just a few times. The V call is TRBV4-1, the J call TRBJ2-1, with 9 bases identical to TRBD1. Germline V gene lookup returns CDR1 MGHRA and CDR2 YSYEKL. CDR3 length equals 16 residues. V was pared by 2 bases and J by 6 bases, with 8 bases of the junction left unmatched. The CDR3 DNA follows: TGCGCCAGCAGCCAATCGCCGGGACAGGGCTTCAATGAGCAGTTCTTC. It specifies CASSQSPGQGFNEQFF.

This clonotype came up a few times. V gene TRBV21-1 combines with J gene TRBJ1-1. TRBV21-1 is a known pseudogene. The CDR3 has 15 amino acids. The CDR3 coding sequence is TGTGCCAGCAGCAACGTTATGGCCATGAACACTGAAGCTTTCTTT. It translates to CASSNVMAMNTEAFF.

There are a few counts of this clonotype. CDR3 nucleotide sequence: TGTGCCAGCAGTCAAAGCGGGGTGCTCTACAATGAGCAGTTCTTC. Its protein is CASSQSGVLYNEQFF. This chain links TRBV7-3 with TRBJ2-1, with TRBD2 identical over 7 bases. CDR1 is SGHTA, CDR2 FQGTGA, per germline. With V trimmed by 6 bases and J by 3 bases, 8 bases remained unmatched. The CDR3 consists of 15 residues.

This clonotype has more than one count but fewer than ten. The chain is built from TRBV12-3 or TRBV12-4 and TRBJ1-3; 7 bases are a match to TRBD1. The CDR3 has 14 amino acids. With 4 bases clipped from V and 2 bases from J, the junction kept 2 bases outside the gene matches. The CDR3: CASSYTGAGNTIYF. The CDR3 region has the DNA TGTGCCAGCAGTTATACAGGGGCTGGAAACACCATATATTTT.

The chain couples TRBV9 to TRBJ2-7; perhaps D is TRBD1 or TRBD2 (5 bases each). The CDR3 sequence is 14 residues long. The V end lost 0 bases, the J end lost 4 bases, and 11 bases lay between the germline ends. The germline V gene encodes CDR1 SGDLS and CDR2 YYNGEE. CDR3: CASSVGGEGYEQYF. In DNA form, the CDR3 reads TGTGCCAGCAGCGTAGGAGGGGAAGGGTACGAGCAGTACTTC.

This clonotype was counted many times. This rearrangement joins TRBV12-3 or TRBV12-4 to TRBJ2-1; maybe TRBD2 (5 bases). Between the trimmed V and J ends, which lost 6 bases and 6 bases, there was a span of 42 bases. The CDR3 spans 23 residues. The CDR3 reads CASSFPEVDRLEDYLIRGNEQFF. CDR3 DNA sequence: TGTGCCAGCAGCTTCCCAGAAGTGGACCGCCTCGAAGACTACTTGATACGGGGCAATGAGCAGTTCTTC.

The chain couples TRBV12-3 or TRBV12-4 to TRBJ1-1, with D hard to call. The CDR3 has 14 amino acids. The V and J ends lost 6 bases and 5 bases respectively, with 16 bases between them. The CDR3, as DNA: TGTGCCAGCAGCCGCCTTAGTCTCGGGACTGAAGCTTTCTTT. This gives the protein CASSRLSLGTEAFF.

This clonotype turned up a few times. At one of its ends the junction is not consistent with the germline gene, which may arise from a read error. The chain carries TRBV7-7 and TRBJ2-1; 7 nucleotides agree with TRBD1. Germline CDR1 reads SSHAT; CDR2 reads FNYEAQ (reference sequence). The CDR3 loop spans 14 amino acids. The CDR3 reads CASRPTRDSNEQFF. CDR3 sequence (DNA): TGTGCTAGCAGACCCACCCGGGACAGCAATGAGCAGTTCTTC. Variable domain in full (rest from reference TRBV7-7 and TRBJ2-1): GAGVSQSPRYKVTKRGQDVTLRCDPISSHATLYWYQQALGQGPEFLTYFNYEAQPDKSGLPSDRFSAERPEGSISTLTIQRTEQRDSAMYRCASRPTRDSNEQFFGPGTRLTVL.

This clonotype was observed many times. The V and J genes are TRBV29-1 and TRBJ2-7; D ambiguous. V lost 2 bases and J 2 bases, leaving 10 bases between the germline ends. This CDR3 spans 13 amino acids. From germline, CDR1 is SQVTM and CDR2 ANQGSEA. The CDR3: CSVECPGPYEQYF. The CDR3 nucleotides read TGCAGCGTTGAATGCCCGGGCCCCTACGAGCAGTACTTC.